This T cell receptor (beta chain) was profiled in a study of CD8 T cells in Susac syndrome. The T cells that were sequenced for TCR beta were CD8+ and CD4+ cells from blood. The healthy controls were matched to patients by age and sex. The CD8+ and CD4+ T cells were negatively isolated, with the TEMRA cells enriched by FACS. V shed 2 bases and J shed 0 bases, with 14 bases lying between them. CDR1 and CDR2 (germline): MDHEN, SYDVKM. This CDR3 is built from 17 residues. An amount of RNA that ranged from roughly 0.45 to 1 ug was reverse transcribed with random hexamers. The immunoSEQ assay covered 54 Vbeta and 13 Jbeta segments for CDR3. One entry per CDR3 protein, called by TCRdb with MiXCR from the immunoSEQ multiplex PCR reads. This table has tens of thousands of distinct CDR3 sequences, around 90% appearing once.

The sequence derives from a human donor in good health. What was sequenced was CD8+ T cells from PBMCs. This chain links TRBV28 with TRBJ2-1, with D hard to call. The DNA of the CDR3 is TGTGCCAGCAGTTTAATTCTTAGCCAAAGCTCCTACAATGAGCAGTTCTTC. This encodes CASSLILSQSSYNEQFF.